Included here is one T cell receptor beta chain sequence, with context. Its antigen is undetermined. V gave up 4 bases and J gave up 3 bases, with 10 bases separating them. CDR3 length: 14 amino acids. Germline V gives CDR1 ENHRY, CDR2 SYGVKD. The data derive from a study of immune evolution from preneoplasia to lung adenocarcinoma. Study-level results: Compared with EGFR-mutant or double wild-type lesions, KRAS-mutant nodules were more clonal. Later-stage lesions seemingly showed higher T cell density and diversity than normal lung. Top clone frequencies peaked in normal lung, apparently declining through invasive adenocarcinoma.

Profiled with immunoSEQ multiplex PCR; TCRdb holds only in-frame clones, not every one. The table records approximately 12,000 clones, about nine tenths of them present only once. This TCR was sampled from a person aged 70 to 85 with invasive lung adenocarcinoma. Sample: FFPE invasive lung adenocarcinoma tissue. This chain connects TRBV10-3 to TRBJ1-5; D is undetermined. Here the CDR3 reads CAISAGIPNQPQHF. CDR3 DNA: TGTGCCATCAGTGCTGGCATCCCCAATCAGCCCCAGCATTTT.